This TCR beta chain was sequenced during a study of blood T cell repertoires in COVID-19. This clone was counted a few times. Trimming took off 1 base at V and 4 bases at J, with 15 bases between the two ends. This CDR3 has 16 residues. CDR1 SGHDN and CDR2 FVKESK come from the germline V gene. TCRdb's copy holds only in-frame clones and misses some; the assay was immunoSEQ multiplex PCR. The sample has some 280,000 clones, approximately 88% seen once. The source is a middle-aged woman who had recovered from COVID-19. This chain joins TRBV14 and TRBJ2-3, with D possibly TRBD2 on 6 matching bases. The sample was peripheral blood. The CDR3 is CASSQVGGAMADTQYF. CDR3 nucleotides: TGTGCCAGCAGCCAAGTTGGAGGGGCTATGGCAGATACGCAGTATTTT.